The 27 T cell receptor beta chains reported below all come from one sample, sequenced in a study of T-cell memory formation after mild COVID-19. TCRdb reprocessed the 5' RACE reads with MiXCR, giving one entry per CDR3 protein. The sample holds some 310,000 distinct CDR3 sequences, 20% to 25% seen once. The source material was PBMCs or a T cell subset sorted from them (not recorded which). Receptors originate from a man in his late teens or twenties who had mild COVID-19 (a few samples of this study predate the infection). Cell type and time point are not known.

The CDR3 bases are TGTGCCAGCAGCTTCACAGGGTCCTACGAGCAGTACTTC. This codes for CASSFTGSYEQYF. The V call is TRBV5-5, the J call TRBJ2-7, with D possibly matching TRBD1 (6 bases). V was pared by 2 bases and J by 1 base, with 7 bases between. This CDR3 contains 13 residues. Germline CDR1 SGHKS, CDR2 YYEKEE (reference sequence). The full variable domain, rest sourced from reference TRBV5-5 and TRBJ2-7, is DAGVTQSPTHLIKTRGQQVTLRCSPISGHKSVSWYQQVLGQGPQFIFQYYEKEERGRGNFPDRFSARQFPNYSSELNVNALLLGDSALYLCASSFTGSYEQYFGPGTRLTVT.

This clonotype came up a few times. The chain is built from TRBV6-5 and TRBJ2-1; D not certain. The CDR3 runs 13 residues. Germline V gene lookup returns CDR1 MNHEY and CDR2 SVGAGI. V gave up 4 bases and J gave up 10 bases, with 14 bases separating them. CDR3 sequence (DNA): TGTGCCAGCAGTTTGAGTGAGAAAGGAGAGCAGTTCTTC. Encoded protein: CASSLSEKGEQFF.

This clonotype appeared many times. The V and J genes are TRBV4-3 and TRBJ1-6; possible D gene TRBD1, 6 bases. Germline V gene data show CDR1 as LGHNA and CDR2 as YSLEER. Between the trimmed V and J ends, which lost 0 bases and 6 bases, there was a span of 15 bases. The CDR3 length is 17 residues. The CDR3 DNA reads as TGCGCCAGCAGCCAAGACCGGGATACCAGGGGTAATTCACCCCTCCACTTT. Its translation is CASSQDRDTRGNSPLHF.

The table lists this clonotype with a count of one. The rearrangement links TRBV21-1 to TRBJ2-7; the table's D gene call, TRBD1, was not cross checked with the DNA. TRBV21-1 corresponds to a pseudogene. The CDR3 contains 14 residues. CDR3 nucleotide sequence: TGTGCCAGCAAGTGGACAGGTCCGTTCTACGAGCAGTACTTC. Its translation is CASKWTGPFYEQYF.

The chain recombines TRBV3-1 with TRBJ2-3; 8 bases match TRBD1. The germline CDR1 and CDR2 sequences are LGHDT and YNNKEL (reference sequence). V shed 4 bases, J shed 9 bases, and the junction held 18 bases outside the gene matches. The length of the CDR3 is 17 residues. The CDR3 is CASSPRTGRALRATQYF. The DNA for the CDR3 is TGTGCCAGCAGCCCTCGGACAGGGCGTGCCCTAAGGGCCACGCAGTATTTT.

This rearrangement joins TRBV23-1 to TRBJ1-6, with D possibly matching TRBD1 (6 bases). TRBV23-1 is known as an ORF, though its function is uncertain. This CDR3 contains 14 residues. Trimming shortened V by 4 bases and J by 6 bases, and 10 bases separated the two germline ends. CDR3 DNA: TGCGCCAGCAGTCCAGGGGTGGGTAATTCACCCCTCCACTTT. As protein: CASSPGVGNSPLHF.

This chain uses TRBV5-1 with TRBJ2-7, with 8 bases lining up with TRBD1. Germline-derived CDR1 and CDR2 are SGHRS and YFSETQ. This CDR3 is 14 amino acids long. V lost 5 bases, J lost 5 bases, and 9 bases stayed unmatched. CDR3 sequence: CASSLQGGKNEQYF. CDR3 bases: TGCGCCAGCAGTCTACAGGGGGGCAAAAACGAGCAGTACTTC. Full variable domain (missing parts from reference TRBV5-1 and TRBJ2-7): KAGVTQTPRYLIKTRGQQVTLSCSPISGHRSVSWYQQTPGQGLQFLFEYFSETQRNKGNFPGRFSGRQFSNSRSEMNVSTLELGDSALYLCASSLQGGKNEQYFGPGTRLTVT.

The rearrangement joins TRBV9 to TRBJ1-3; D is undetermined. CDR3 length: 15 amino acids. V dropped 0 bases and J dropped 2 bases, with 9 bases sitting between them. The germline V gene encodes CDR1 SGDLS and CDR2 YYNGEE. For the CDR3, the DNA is TGTGCCAGCAGCGTAGCTTCGGGAGCTGGAAACACCATATATTTT. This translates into CASSVASGAGNTIYF.

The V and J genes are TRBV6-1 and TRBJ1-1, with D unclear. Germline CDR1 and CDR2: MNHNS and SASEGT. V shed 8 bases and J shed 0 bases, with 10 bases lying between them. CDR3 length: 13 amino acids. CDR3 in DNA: TGTGCCAGCTGTCTCACTATGAACACTGAAGCTTTCTTT. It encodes CASCLTMNTEAFF.

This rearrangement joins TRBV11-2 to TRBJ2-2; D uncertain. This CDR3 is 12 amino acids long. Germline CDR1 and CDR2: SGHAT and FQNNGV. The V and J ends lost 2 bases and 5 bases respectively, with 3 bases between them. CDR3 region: CASSLTTGELFF. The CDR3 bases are TGTGCCAGCAGCTTAACGACCGGGGAGCTGTTTTTT.

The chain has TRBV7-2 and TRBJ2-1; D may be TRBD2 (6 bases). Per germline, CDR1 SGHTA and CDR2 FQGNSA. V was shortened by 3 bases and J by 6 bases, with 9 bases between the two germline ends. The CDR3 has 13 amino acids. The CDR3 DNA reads TGTGCCAGCAGCTTGGGACTTACCAATGAGCAGTTCTTC. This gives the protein CASSLGLTNEQFF.

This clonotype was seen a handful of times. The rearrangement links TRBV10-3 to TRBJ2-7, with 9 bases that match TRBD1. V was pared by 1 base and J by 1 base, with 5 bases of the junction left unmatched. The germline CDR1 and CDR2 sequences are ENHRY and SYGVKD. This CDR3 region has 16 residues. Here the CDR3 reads CAISEYRDRESYEQYF. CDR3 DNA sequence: TGTGCCATCAGTGAGTACCGGGACAGGGAATCCTACGAGCAGTACTTC.

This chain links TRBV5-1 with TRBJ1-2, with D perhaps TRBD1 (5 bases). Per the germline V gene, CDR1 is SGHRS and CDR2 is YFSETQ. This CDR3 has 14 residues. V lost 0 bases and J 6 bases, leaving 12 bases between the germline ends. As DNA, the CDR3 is TGCGCCAGCAGCTTGGGTAGCAGGGATGATGGCTACACCTTC. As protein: CASSLGSRDDGYTF. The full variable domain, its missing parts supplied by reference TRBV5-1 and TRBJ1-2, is KAGVTQTPRYLIKTRGQQVTLSCSPISGHRSVSWYQQTPGQGLQFLFEYFSETQRNKGNFPGRFSGRQFSNSRSEMNVSTLELGDSALYLCASSLGSRDDGYTFGSGTRLTVV.

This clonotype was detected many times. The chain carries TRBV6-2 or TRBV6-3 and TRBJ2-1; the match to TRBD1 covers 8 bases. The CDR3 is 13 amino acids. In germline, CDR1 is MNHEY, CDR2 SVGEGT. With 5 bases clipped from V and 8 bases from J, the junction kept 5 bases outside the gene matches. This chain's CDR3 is CASSPRQGHEQFF. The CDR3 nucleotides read TGTGCCAGCAGTCCCCGACAGGGGCATGAGCAGTTCTTC.

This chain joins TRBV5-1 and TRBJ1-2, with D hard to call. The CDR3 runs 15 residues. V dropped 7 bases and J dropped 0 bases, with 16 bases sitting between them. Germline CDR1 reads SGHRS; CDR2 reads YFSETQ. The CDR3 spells CASHQGDVPNYGYTF. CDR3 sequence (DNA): TGCGCCAGCCATCAAGGCGACGTCCCTAACTATGGCTACACCTTC. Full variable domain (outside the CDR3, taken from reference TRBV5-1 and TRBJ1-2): KAGVTQTPRYLIKTRGQQVTLSCSPISGHRSVSWYQQTPGQGLQFLFEYFSETQRNKGNFPGRFSGRQFSNSRSEMNVSTLELGDSALYLCASHQGDVPNYGYTFGSGTRLTVV.

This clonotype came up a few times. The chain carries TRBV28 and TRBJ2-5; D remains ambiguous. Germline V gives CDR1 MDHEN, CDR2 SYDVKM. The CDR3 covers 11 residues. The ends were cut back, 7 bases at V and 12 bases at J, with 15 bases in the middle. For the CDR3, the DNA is TGTGCCAGCACCGGCGCCCGCCGAAAGTACTTC. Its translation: CASTGARRKYF.

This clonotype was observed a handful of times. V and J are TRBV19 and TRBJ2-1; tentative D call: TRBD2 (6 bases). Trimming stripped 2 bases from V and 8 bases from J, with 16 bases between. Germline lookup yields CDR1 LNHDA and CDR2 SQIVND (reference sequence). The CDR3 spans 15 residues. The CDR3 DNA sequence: TGTGCCAGTAGTATATCGCTCCAGGGAGGCGATGAGCAGTTCTTC. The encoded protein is CASSISLQGGDEQFF. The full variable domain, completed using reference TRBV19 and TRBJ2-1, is DGGITQSPKYLFRKEGQNVTLSCEQNLNHDAMYWYRQDPGQGLRLIYYSQIVNDFQKGDIAEGYSVSREKKESFPLTVTSAQKNPTAFYLCASSISLQGGDEQFFGPGTRLTVL.

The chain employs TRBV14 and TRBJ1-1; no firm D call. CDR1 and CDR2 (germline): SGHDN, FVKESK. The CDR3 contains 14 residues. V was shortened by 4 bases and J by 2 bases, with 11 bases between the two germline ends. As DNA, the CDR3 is TGTGCCAGCAGCCGACCCGACCCCAACACTGAAGCTTTCTTT. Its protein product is CASSRPDPNTEAFF.

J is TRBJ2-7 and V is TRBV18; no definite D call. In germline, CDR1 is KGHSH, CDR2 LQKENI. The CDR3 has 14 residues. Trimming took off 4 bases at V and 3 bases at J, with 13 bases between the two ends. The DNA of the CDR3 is TGTGCCAGCTCACGAGACCTTGGAGTCTACGAGCAGTACGTC. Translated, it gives CASSRDLGVYEQYV.

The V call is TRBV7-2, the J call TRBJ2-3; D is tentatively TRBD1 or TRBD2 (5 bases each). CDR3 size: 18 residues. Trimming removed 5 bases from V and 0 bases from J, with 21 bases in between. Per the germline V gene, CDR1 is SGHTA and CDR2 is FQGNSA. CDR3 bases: TGTGCCAGCAGCGAAGGGGACCCAACTCCCCCTAGCACAGATACGCAGTATTTT. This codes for CASSEGDPTPPSTDTQYF.

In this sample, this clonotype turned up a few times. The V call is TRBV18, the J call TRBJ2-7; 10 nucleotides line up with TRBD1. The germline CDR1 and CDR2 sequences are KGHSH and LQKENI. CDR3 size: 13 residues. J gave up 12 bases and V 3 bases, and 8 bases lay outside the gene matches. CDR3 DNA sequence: TGTGCCAGCTCACCGTGGGACAGGGGCTATTCGTACTTC. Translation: CASSPWDRGYSYF. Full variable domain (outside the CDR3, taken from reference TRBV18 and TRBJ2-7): NAGVMQNPRHLVRRRGQEARLRCSPMKGHSHVYWYRQLPEEGLKFMVYLQKENIIDESGMPKERFSAEFPKEGPSILRIQQVVRGDSAAYFCASSPWDRGYSYFGPGTRLTVT.

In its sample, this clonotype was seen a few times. The CDR3 DNA follows: TGTGCCAGCATGGCGCTAGGTTCAAACACCGGGGAGCTGTTTTTT. This sequence encodes CASMALGSNTGELFF. The rearrangement joins TRBV28 to TRBJ2-2; no firm D call. V dropped 7 bases and J dropped 2 bases, with 14 bases sitting between them. Germline values: CDR1 MDHEN, CDR2 SYDVKM. The CDR3 extends over 15 amino acids.

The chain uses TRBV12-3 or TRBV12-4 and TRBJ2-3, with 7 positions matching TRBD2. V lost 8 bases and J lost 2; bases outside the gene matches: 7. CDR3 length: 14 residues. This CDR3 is CASGRDYTTDTQYF. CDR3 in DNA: TGTGCCAGCGGCCGGGACTATACCACAGATACGCAGTATTTT.

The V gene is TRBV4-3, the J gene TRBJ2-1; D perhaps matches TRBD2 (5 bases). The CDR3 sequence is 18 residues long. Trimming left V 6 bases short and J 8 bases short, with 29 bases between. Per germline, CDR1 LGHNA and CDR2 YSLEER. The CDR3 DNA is TGCGCCAGCAGTCCTAGGTCGGCTGGTACCTATGGGAGCGATGAGCAGTTCTTC. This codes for CASSPRSAGTYGSDEQFF.

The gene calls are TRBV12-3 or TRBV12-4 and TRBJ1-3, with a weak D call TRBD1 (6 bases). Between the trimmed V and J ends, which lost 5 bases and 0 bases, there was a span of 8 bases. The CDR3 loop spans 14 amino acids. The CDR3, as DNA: TGTGCCAGCAGTGACAGGCGCTCTGGAAACACCATATATTTT. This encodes CASSDRRSGNTIYF.

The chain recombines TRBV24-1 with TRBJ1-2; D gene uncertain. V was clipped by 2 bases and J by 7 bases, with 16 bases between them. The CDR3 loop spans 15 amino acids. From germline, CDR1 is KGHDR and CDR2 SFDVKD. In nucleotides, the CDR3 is TGTGCCACCAGTGATTCCTCAAACCCCGGGCGTGGCTACACCTTC. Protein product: CATSDSSNPGRGYTF.

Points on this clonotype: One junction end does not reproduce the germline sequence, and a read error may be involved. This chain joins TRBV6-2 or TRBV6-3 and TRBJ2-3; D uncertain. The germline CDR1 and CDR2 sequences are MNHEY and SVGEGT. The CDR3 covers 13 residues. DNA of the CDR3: TGTGCCAGCCTTCGGGCCTCATCAGATGCGCAGTATTTT. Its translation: CASLRASSDAQYF.